This entry lists 13 T cell receptor beta chains sequenced from one sample in a study of STAT5B mutations in CD4+ large granular lymphocyte leukemia. Some clones are missing from TCRdb's copy, which holds only in-frame ones; the method was immunoSEQ multiplex PCR. Of roughly 34,000 clones in the sample, around 80% were seen once. The sequenced sample consisted of CD4+ T cells from blood buffy coats. The receptors shown here come from a human donor in good health.

The chain recombines TRBV29-1 with TRBJ1-1; D remains ambiguous. This CDR3 has 12 residues. V was shortened by 6 bases and J by 1 base, with 9 bases between the two germline ends. Per the germline V gene, CDR1 is SQVTM and CDR2 is ANQGSEA. The CDR3 loop is CSVSTWNTEAFF. The CDR3 DNA sequence: TGCAGCGTATCAACATGGAACACTGAAGCTTTCTTT. Complete variable domain (other parts from reference TRBV29-1 and TRBJ1-1): SAVISQKPSRDICQRGTSLTIQCQVDSQVTMMFWYRQQPGQSLTLIATANQGSEATYESGFVIDKFPISRPNLTFSTLTVSNMSPEDSSIYLCSVSTWNTEAFFGQGTRLTVV.

This clone appeared a single time. The chain carries TRBV7-2 and TRBJ1-2; possible D gene TRBD1, 5 bases. The germline gives CDR1 SGHTA, CDR2 FQGNSA. V shed 1 base and J shed 8 bases, with 11 bases lying between them. The CDR3 has 13 amino acids. The CDR3 reads CASSLVGVEGYTF. Here the CDR3 DNA reads TGTGCCAGCAGCTTAGTAGGGGTTGAGGGCTACACCTTC. Full variable domain (remainder filled in from reference TRBV7-2 and TRBJ1-2): GAGVSQSPSNKVTEKGKDVELRCDPISGHTALYWYRQSLGQGLEFLIYFQGNSAPDKSGLPSDRFSAERTGGSVSTLTIQRTQQEDSAVYLCASSLVGVEGYTFGSGTRLTVV.

The chain recombines TRBV2 with TRBJ2-7, with a possible D match to TRBD1 (5 bases). Germline CDR1 reads SNHLY; CDR2 reads FYNNEI. This CDR3 has 14 amino acids. Trimming removed 2 bases at V and 1 base at J, with 9 bases between. The CDR3 nucleotides are TGTGCCAGCAGTGAACAGGGTCGATCCTACGAGCAGTACTTC. Protein: CASSEQGRSYEQYF.

The genes are TRBV15 and TRBJ1-3; weak D call: TRBD1 (6 bases). Germline V lookup: CDR1 LNHNV, CDR2 YYDKDF (reference sequence). This CDR3 is built from 16 residues. V was cut by 0 bases and J by 3 bases, with 12 bases left in between. This chain's CDR3 is CATSRDPNRDGNTIYF. As DNA, the CDR3 is TGTGCCACCAGCAGAGATCCCAACAGGGATGGAAACACCATATATTTT.

The chain carries TRBV27 and TRBJ1-2; TRBD1 agrees at 10 bases. From germline, CDR1 is MNHEY and CDR2 SMNVEV (reference sequence). After removal of 5 bases from V and 8 bases from J, the junction contained 11 bases not matched to a gene. The CDR3 runs 15 residues. The CDR3 DNA reads TGTGCCAGCAGTCTCCGGGACAGGGGAGTTTGGGGCTACACCTTC. Its protein is CASSLRDRGVWGYTF.

V gene TRBV18 combines with J gene TRBJ1-1; a weak D match, TRBD1 (6 bases). Germline V gives CDR1 KGHSH, CDR2 LQKENI. Between the trimmed V and J ends, which lost 6 bases and 7 bases, there was a span of 12 bases. The CDR3 spans 12 residues. CDR3 coding DNA: TGTGCCAGCTCCGGAACAGGGAATGAAGCTTTCTTT. It translates to CASSGTGNEAFF.

The genes are TRBV19 and TRBJ2-5; D is tentatively TRBD1 or TRBD2 (5 bases each). Germline CDR1 LNHDA, CDR2 SQIVND (reference sequence). The V gene lost 6 bases and the J gene lost 3 bases, with 8 bases spanning the gap. The length of the CDR3 is 12 residues. The CDR3 DNA follows: TGTGCCAGTAGCGGGACGAAAGAGACCCAGTACTTC. Translation gives CASSGTKETQYF.

The V call is TRBV7-9, the J call TRBJ2-3, with TRBD2 matching over 8 bases. Germline CDR1 and CDR2: SEHNR and FQNEAQ (reference sequence). The CDR3 is 15 residues long. Trimming removed 1 base from V and 6 bases from J; junction bases left unmatched: 6. The CDR3 region is CASSLEAGGGDTQYF. CDR3 DNA sequence: TGTGCCAGCAGCTTAGAGGCGGGAGGAGGGGATACGCAGTATTTT.

This chain uses TRBV15 with TRBJ1-5, with a weak D call TRBD1 (6 bases). CDR3 length: 16 amino acids. In germline, CDR1 is LNHNV, CDR2 YYDKDF (reference sequence). Trimming stripped 0 bases from V and 6 bases from J, with 15 bases between. The CDR3 protein is CATSRDMGARGQPQHF. In DNA, the CDR3 is TGTGCCACCAGCAGAGATATGGGGGCCCGTGGTCAGCCCCAGCATTTT.

The chain joins TRBV5-4 to TRBJ2-2; a weak D match, TRBD1 (6 bases). Germline CDR1 is SGHNT and CDR2 is YYREEE (reference sequence). V was clipped by 0 bases and J by 5 bases, with 11 bases between them. This CDR3 spans 15 amino acids. The CDR3 region is CASSLVGGSTGELFF. The CDR3 nucleotides read TGTGCCAGCAGCTTGGTAGGGGGATCGACCGGGGAGCTGTTTTTT.

This chain connects TRBV2 to TRBJ1-1, with D unresolved. There are 12 residues in the CDR3. Deletions cut 6 bases from V and 4 bases from J, with 9 bases between. CDR1 and CDR2 from the germline V gene are SNHLY and FYNNEI. The CDR3 DNA reads TGTGCCAGCAGGGGCGTGGGCACTGAAGCTTTCTTT. This translates into CASRGVGTEAFF.

The CDR3 loop reads CASSLVYRERVFETQYF. The CDR3 DNA reads TGCGCCAGCAGCTTGGTTTACCGGGAGCGAGTTTTTGAGACCCAGTACTTC. The chain employs TRBV5-1 and TRBJ2-5; tentative D call: TRBD2 (6 bases). CDR1 is SGHRS, CDR2 YFSETQ, per germline. V lost 0 bases and J lost 5, with 20 bases in between. The CDR3 is made up of 17 amino acids.

The chain is built from TRBV6-4 and TRBJ2-1; D might be TRBD2 (6 bases). Per germline, CDR1 MRHNA and CDR2 SNTAGT. With 0 bases removed from V and 0 bases from J, the gap between germline ends came to 9 bases. The CDR3 runs to 16 residues. CDR3: CASSDSGLSSYNEQFF. The DNA of the CDR3 is TGTGCCAGCAGTGACTCCGGACTAAGCTCCTACAATGAGCAGTTCTTC.